The clone carrying this T cell receptor beta chain was recorded only once. The antigen is not known. The sample belongs to a study of T cell responses to AZD1222 COVID-19 vaccine. The study's findings and limits: Rises in breadth and depth of Spike-specific TCRs came after two AZD1222 doses. Baseline testing showed seropositivity in only a handful of AZD1222 recipients.

The protocol was immunoSEQ multiplex PCR, while the TCRdb copy is restricted to in-frame clones and leaves out a portion. This repertoire shows about 180,000 clones, about 93% found once; its top ten account for under 1.1%. CDR3 length: 14 residues. CDR1 is SGHRS, CDR2 YFSETQ, per germline. J gave up 1 base and V 3 bases, and 3 bases lay outside the gene matches. The rearrangement joins TRBV5-1 to TRBJ2-5, with 7 positions matching TRBD1. This sample comprised peripheral blood, obtained 28 days after the second dose of the MenACWY control vaccine. This TCR derives from an adult who received the MenACWY meningococcal vaccine as a control. This chain's CDR3 is CASSSGQLQETQYF. As DNA, the CDR3 is TGCGCCAGCAGCTCGGGACAGCTCCAAGAGACCCAGTACTTC.